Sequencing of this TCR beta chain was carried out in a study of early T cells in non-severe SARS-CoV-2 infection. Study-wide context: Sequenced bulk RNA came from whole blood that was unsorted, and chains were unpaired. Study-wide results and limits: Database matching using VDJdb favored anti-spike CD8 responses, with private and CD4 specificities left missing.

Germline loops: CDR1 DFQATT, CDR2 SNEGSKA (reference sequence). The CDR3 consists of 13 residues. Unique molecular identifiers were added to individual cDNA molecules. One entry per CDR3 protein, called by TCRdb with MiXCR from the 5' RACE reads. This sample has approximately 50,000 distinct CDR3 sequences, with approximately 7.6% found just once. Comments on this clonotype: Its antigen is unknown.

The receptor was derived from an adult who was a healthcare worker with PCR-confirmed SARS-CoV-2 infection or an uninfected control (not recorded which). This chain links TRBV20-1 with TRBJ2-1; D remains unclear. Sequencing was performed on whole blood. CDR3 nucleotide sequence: TGCAGCACAAAAGGTTCAGGCCCGGTTGAGCAGTTCTTC. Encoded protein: CSTKGSGPVEQFF.